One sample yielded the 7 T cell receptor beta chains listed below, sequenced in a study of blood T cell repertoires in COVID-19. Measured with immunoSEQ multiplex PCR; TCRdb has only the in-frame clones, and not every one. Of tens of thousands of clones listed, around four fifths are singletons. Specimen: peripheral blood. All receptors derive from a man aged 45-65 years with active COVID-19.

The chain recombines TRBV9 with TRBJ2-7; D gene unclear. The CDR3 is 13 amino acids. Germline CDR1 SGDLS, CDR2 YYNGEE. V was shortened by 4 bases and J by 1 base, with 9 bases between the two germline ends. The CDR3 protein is CASSSGASYEQYF. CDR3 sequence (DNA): TGTGCCAGCAGCTCCGGAGCGTCCTACGAGCAGTACTTC.

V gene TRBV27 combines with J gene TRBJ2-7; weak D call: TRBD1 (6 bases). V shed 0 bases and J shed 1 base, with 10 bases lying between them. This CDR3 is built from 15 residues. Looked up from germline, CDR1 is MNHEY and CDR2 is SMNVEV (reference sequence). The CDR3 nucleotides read TGTGCCAGCAGTTTATCGTGGGACACATCCTACGAGCAGTACTTC. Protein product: CASSLSWDTSYEQYF.

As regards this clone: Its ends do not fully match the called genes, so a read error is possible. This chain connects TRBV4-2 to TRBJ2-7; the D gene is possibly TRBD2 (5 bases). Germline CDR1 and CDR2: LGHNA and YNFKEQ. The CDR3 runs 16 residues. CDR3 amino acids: CASGQDAGDSSYEQYF. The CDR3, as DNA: TGTGCCAGCGGCCAGGATGCCGGGGATAGCTCCTACGAGCAGTACTTC.

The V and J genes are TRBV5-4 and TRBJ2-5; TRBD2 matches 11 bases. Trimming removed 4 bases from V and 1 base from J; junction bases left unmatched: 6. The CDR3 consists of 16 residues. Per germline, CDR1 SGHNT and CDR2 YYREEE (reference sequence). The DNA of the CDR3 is TGTGCCAGCAGCGGGGCTCTAGCGGGGGGCCAAGAGACCCAGTACTTC. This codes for CASSGALAGGQETQYF.

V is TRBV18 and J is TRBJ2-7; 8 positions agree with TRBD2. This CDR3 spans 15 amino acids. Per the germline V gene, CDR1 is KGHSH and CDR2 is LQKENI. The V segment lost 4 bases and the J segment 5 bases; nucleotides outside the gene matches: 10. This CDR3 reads CASSLTSGGEHEQYF. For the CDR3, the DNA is TGTGCCAGCTCACTAACCAGCGGGGGTGAACACGAGCAGTACTTC.

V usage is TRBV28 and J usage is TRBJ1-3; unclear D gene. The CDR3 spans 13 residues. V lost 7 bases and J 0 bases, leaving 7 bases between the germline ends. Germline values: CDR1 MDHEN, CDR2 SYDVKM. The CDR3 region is CASNSGSGNTIYF. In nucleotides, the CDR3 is TGTGCCAGCAATTCAGGCTCTGGAAACACCATATATTTT.

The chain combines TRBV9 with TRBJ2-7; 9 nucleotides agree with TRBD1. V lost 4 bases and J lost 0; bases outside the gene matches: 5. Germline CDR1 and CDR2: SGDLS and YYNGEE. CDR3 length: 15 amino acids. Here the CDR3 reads CASSRGTGSSYEQYF. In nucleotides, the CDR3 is TGTGCCAGCAGCAGGGGGACAGGGAGCTCCTACGAGCAGTACTTC. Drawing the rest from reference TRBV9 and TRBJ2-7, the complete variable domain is DSGVTQTPKHLITATGQRVTLRCSPRSGDLSVYWYQQSLDQGLQFLIQYYNGEERAKGNILERFSAQQFPDLHSELNLSSLELGDSALYFCASSRGTGSSYEQYFGPGTRLTVT.